This is a list of T cell receptor beta chains from one sample in a study of T cell responses to AZD1222 COVID-19 vaccine. Assay: immunoSEQ multiplex PCR; the TCRdb copy retains only in-frame clones and omits some. Of approximately 200,000 clones listed, 87% are singletons. The material sequenced was peripheral blood, taken on day 0 of MenACWY control vaccination. All receptors come from an adult in good health. The CDR3 runs from the conserved cysteine through the conserved F or W. Each record gives: D gene, J gene, CDR3 length, V gene, CDR3 protein. The D gene is left open where the match is weak.

d_call: .
j_call: TRBJ1-1
cdr3_length: 13
v_call: TRBV7-2
cdr3_aa: CASSLSKSTEAFF

d_call: .
j_call: TRBJ2-7
cdr3_length: 13
v_call: TRBV5-6
cdr3_aa: CASSLISAYEQYF

d_call: .
j_call: TRBJ1-6
cdr3_length: 15
v_call: TRBV6-5
cdr3_aa: CASSYSTSGTSPLHF

d_call: .
j_call: TRBJ2-2
cdr3_length: 11
v_call: TRBV11-3
cdr3_aa: CASSWGGELFF

d_call: .
j_call: TRBJ2-1
cdr3_length: 16
v_call: TRBV24-1
cdr3_aa: CATSDQFRGPNNEQFF

d_call: TRBD2
j_call: TRBJ2-7
cdr3_length: 15
v_call: TRBV4-3
cdr3_aa: CASSLTSGGAYEQYF

d_call: .
j_call: TRBJ2-7
cdr3_length: 16
v_call: TRBV30
cdr3_aa: CAWSAGRYRASYEQYF

d_call: TRBD1
j_call: TRBJ1-5
cdr3_length: 14
v_call: TRBV5-1
cdr3_aa: CASSEQGKGQPQHF

d_call: .
j_call: TRBJ2-1
cdr3_length: 15
v_call: TRBV4-2
cdr3_aa: CASSVTGDRGNEQFF

d_call: TRBD1
j_call: TRBJ2-2
cdr3_length: 15
v_call: TRBV16
cdr3_aa: CASSHPTGKTGELFF

d_call: .
j_call: TRBJ1-1
cdr3_length: 16
v_call: TRBV15
cdr3_aa: CATSRDQEGRETEAFF

d_call: .
j_call: TRBJ2-2
cdr3_length: 14
v_call: TRBV19
cdr3_aa: CASSAGAGTGELFF

d_call: .
j_call: TRBJ2-7
cdr3_length: 14
v_call: TRBV3-1/TRBV3-2
cdr3_aa: CASSQLTVSYEQYF

d_call: TRBD2
j_call: TRBJ2-1
cdr3_length: 14
v_call: TRBV7-9
cdr3_aa: CASSPAGVYNEQFF

d_call: .
j_call: TRBJ1-6
cdr3_length: 15
v_call: TRBV6-1
cdr3_aa: CASSEAFSYNSPLHF

d_call: .
j_call: TRBJ1-4
cdr3_length: 13
v_call: TRBV18
cdr3_aa: CASSPMGNEKLFF

d_call: .
j_call: TRBJ2-3
cdr3_length: 14
v_call: TRBV6-5
cdr3_aa: CASSYSGAPDTQYF

d_call: .
j_call: TRBJ2-2
cdr3_length: 15
v_call: TRBV4-3
cdr3_aa: CASSQEATVTGELFF